This passage covers 23 T cell receptor beta chains from one sample sequenced in a study of T cell changes during pregnancy in multiple sclerosis. Clones were read by immunoSEQ multiplex PCR, and TCRdb kept only the in-frame ones, dropping some. The sample yields over 60,000 clones, 96% seen once. The source material was CD8+ T cells from peripheral blood mononuclear cells, sampled after pregnancy. The receptors shown here come from a female donor with multiple sclerosis, enrolled in a pregnancy study.

The chain employs TRBV7-9 and TRBJ1-2, with D uncertain. CDR3 length equals 15 residues. The V end lost 0 bases, the J end lost 8 bases, and 16 bases lay between the germline ends. Germline-derived CDR1 and CDR2 are SEHNR and FQNEAQ (reference sequence). CDR3 coding DNA: TGTGCCAGCAGCTTAGCGGTCGGGAAAGCGGACGGCTACACCTTC. It is translated as CASSLAVGKADGYTF.

CDR3 loop: CAISDGQGAGGMEKLFF. In DNA, the CDR3 is TGTGCCATATCCGATGGACAGGGGGCCGGGGGGATGGAAAAACTGTTTTTT. The chain joins TRBV10-3 to TRBJ1-4; 11 bases align to TRBD1. CDR1 and CDR2 from the germline V gene are ENHRY and SYGVKD. V was pared by 9 bases and J by 8 bases, with 17 bases of the junction left unmatched. This CDR3 is 17 amino acids long.

V and J are TRBV7-9 and TRBJ2-1; a possible D gene is TRBD1 (7 bases). Per the germline V gene, CDR1 is SEHNR and CDR2 is FQNEAQ (reference sequence). The CDR3 has 13 residues. Deletions cut 4 bases from V and 9 bases from J, with 13 bases between. The CDR3 nucleotides are TGTGCCAGCAGCTCGCAGGGGGGTACTGAGCAGTTCTTC. It encodes CASSSQGGTEQFF.

The rearrangement links TRBV6-5 to TRBJ2-1; a weak D match, TRBD1 (6 bases). V was trimmed by 2 bases and J by 4 bases, leaving 9 bases between them. Germline CDR1 reads MNHEY; CDR2 reads SVGAGI. This CDR3 contains 14 residues. The CDR3 reads CASSYRGSYNEQFF. Here the CDR3 DNA reads TGTGCCAGCAGTTACAGGGGGTCTTACAATGAGCAGTTCTTC.

The V and J genes are TRBV27 and TRBJ2-7; a weak D match, TRBD2 (7 bases). Germline V gives CDR1 MNHEY, CDR2 SMNVEV (reference sequence). The V end lost 2 bases, the J end lost 5 bases, and 16 bases lay between the germline ends. The CDR3 length is 15 residues. The CDR3: CASSLSFGGPNEQYF. The DNA for the CDR3 is TGTGCCAGCAGTTTAAGTTTCGGGGGGCCAAACGAGCAGTACTTC.

The chain joins TRBV28 to TRBJ2-7; D is uncertain. Between the trimmed V and J ends, which lost 3 bases and 3 bases, there was a span of 12 bases. Looked up from germline, CDR1 is MDHEN and CDR2 is SYDVKM. CDR3 length equals 14 residues. This chain's CDR3 is CASSFLNSNYEQYF. CDR3 DNA sequence: TGTGCCAGCAGTTTTTTGAACAGCAACTACGAGCAGTACTTC.

V is TRBV6-1 and J is TRBJ2-7; 12 bases map to TRBD2. The germline CDR1 and CDR2 sequences are MNHNS and SASEGT. J was trimmed by 5 bases and V by 7 bases; bases with no gene match: 9. This CDR3 is built from 15 residues. This CDR3 reads CASKVLAGGPHEQYF. The CDR3 DNA reads as TGTGCCAGCAAGGTCCTAGCGGGAGGGCCCCACGAGCAGTACTTC.

V is TRBV25-1 and J is TRBJ2-1, with TRBD2 matching over 8 bases. The CDR3 sequence is 14 residues long. Trimming cost V 3 bases and J 8 bases; bases outside gene matches: 6. The V gene's germline CDR1 is MGHDK and CDR2 SYGVNS. The CDR3 here is CASSDRTSLDEQFF. For the CDR3, the DNA is TGTGCCAGCAGTGACCGGACTAGCTTGGATGAGCAGTTCTTC.

This clone was counted once. This chain connects TRBV10-2 to TRBJ2-3; 14 nucleotides line up with TRBD2. The CDR3 extends over 22 amino acids. The V gene end was trimmed by 7 bases and the J gene end by 2 bases; junction bases not matched to a gene: 23. Germline values: CDR1 WSHSY, CDR2 SAAADI. This chain's CDR3 is CASTDSSGLAGDQIEITDTQYF. The DNA of the CDR3 is TGCGCCAGCACCGATTCATCGGGACTAGCGGGAGATCAAATCGAGATCACAGATACGCAGTATTTT.

The DNA for the CDR3 is TGTGCCAGCAGCTTACCGACAGGAGGAATCTCAAAACTGTTTTTT. Its translation is CASSLPTGGISKLFF. The chain joins TRBV7-9 to TRBJ1-4; perhaps TRBD1 as D (6 bases). Germline loops: CDR1 SEHNR, CDR2 FQNEAQ (reference sequence). The CDR3 sequence is 15 residues long. V shed 2 bases and J shed 10 bases, with 17 bases lying between them.

As concerns this clone: The junction differs from germline at one of its ends, possibly a read error. The chain employs TRBV2 and TRBJ2-7; the match to TRBD1 covers 8 bases. The germline CDR1 and CDR2 sequences are SNHLY and FYNNEI. The CDR3 is 13 amino acids. The chain's CDR3 is CAGRGQEPYEQYF. In DNA, the CDR3 is TGTGCCGGCAGGGGGCAGGAGCCATACGAGCAGTACTTC.

J is TRBJ1-4 and V is TRBV4-3; 11 bases fit TRBD1. The J segment lost 5 bases and the V segment lost 4 bases, leaving 9 bases of the junction unmatched. From germline, CDR1 is LGHNA and CDR2 YSLEER. CDR3 length equals 17 residues. The CDR3 region has the DNA TGCGCCAGCAGCCCCGTAGGGACAGGGGGATCAAATGAAAAACTGTTTTTT. It codes for CASSPVGTGGSNEKLFF.

The chain couples TRBV19 to TRBJ1-2; the D is unclear. V lost 4 bases and J 4 bases, leaving 10 bases between the germline ends. Germline V lookup: CDR1 LNHDA, CDR2 SQIVND (reference sequence). The CDR3 is 13 residues long. DNA of the CDR3: TGTGCCAGTAGTACTAATCAGGCCTATGGCTACACCTTC. This encodes CASSTNQAYGYTF.

This chain joins TRBV6-5 and TRBJ2-7; possibly TRBD1 for D (6 bases). There are 15 residues in the CDR3. The V end lost 2 bases, the J end lost 6 bases, and 17 bases lay between the germline ends. The germline CDR1 and CDR2 sequences are MNHEY and SVGAGI. As DNA, the CDR3 is TGTGCCAGCAGTTACCAGATGGGGGCAGTCCCCGAGCAGTACTTC. It translates to CASSYQMGAVPEQYF.

The chain has TRBV4-2 and TRBJ2-1, with D perhaps matching TRBD2 (6 bases). The V gene lost 0 bases and the J gene lost 5 bases, with 14 bases spanning the gap. The germline V gene has CDR1 LGHNA and CDR2 YNFKEQ. This CDR3 is built from 16 residues. CDR3 sequence: CASSQEWAGSDNEQFF. CDR3 nucleotide sequence: TGTGCCAGCAGCCAAGAGTGGGCGGGATCGGACAATGAGCAGTTCTTC.

This clone has just one count. CDR3 sequence (DNA): TGCGCCAGCAGCCAAGAAGCCCCGACAGGGGGCGCGCTAGGCTACACCTTC. This encodes CASSQEAPTGGALGYTF. The chain recombines TRBV4-1 with TRBJ1-2; 10 bases agree with TRBD1. Germline CDR1 MGHRA, CDR2 YSYEKL. This CDR3 has 17 residues. V lost 0 bases to trimming and J lost 8 bases; unmatched junction nucleotides: 12.

The chain joins TRBV14 to TRBJ2-7; 8 bases agree with TRBD2. The germline V gene has CDR1 SGHDN and CDR2 FVKESK. The CDR3 has 23 amino acids. Trimming at V came to 2 bases and at J to 3 bases, leaving 30 bases not matched to a gene. The CDR3 DNA is TGTGCCAGCAGCCAAAAAGGGGGGACTAGTTGGGCGTACGACCCCCTTGGGGACTACGAGCAGTACTTC. Amino acids: CASSQKGGTSWAYDPLGDYEQYF.

The table lists this clone with a count of one. J is TRBJ2-1 and V is TRBV4-1; D uncertain. Germline V CDR1 and CDR2: MGHRA, YSYEKL. The V end lost 4 bases, the J end lost 5 bases, and 6 bases lay between the germline ends. This CDR3 region has 12 residues. CDR3 DNA sequence: TGCGCCAGCAGCCCGCGAGACAATGAGCAGTTCTTC. It translates to CASSPRDNEQFF.

The V gene is TRBV27, the J gene TRBJ1-5; the D gene is possibly TRBD1 (6 bases). Germline V gene lookup returns CDR1 MNHEY and CDR2 SMNVEV (reference sequence). The CDR3 length is 13 residues. V lost 6 bases to trimming and J lost 4 bases, with 10 bases between them. CDR3 DNA: TGTGCCAGCAGCGGGCAGGGGAATCAGCCCCAGCATTTT. It codes for CASSGQGNQPQHF.

CDR3: CASSQTGGTEAFF. CDR3 bases: TGTGCCAGCAGCCAGACGGGGGGCACTGAAGCTTTCTTT. The genes are TRBV7-9 and TRBJ1-1, with a tentative D call TRBD1 (5 bases). The CDR3 is 13 amino acids. Germline lookup yields CDR1 SEHNR and CDR2 FQNEAQ (reference sequence). V was pared by 5 bases and J by 4 bases, with 11 bases between. Combining the CDR3 with reference TRBV7-9 and TRBJ1-1 gives the whole variable domain DTGVSQNPRHKITKRGQNVTFRCDPISEHNRLYWYRQTLGQGPEFLTYFQNEAQLEKSRLLSDRFSAERPKGSFSTLEIQRTEQGDSAMYLCASSQTGGTEAFFGQGTRLTVV.

The gene calls are TRBV29-1 and TRBJ1-4; D gene ambiguous. The length of the CDR3 is 15 residues. Germline loops: CDR1 SQVTM, CDR2 ANQGSEA. V was trimmed by 0 bases and J by 12 bases, leaving 20 bases between them. Written as DNA, the CDR3 is TGCAGCGTTGAAGATCAGGACGCTGGGAGTACGGAACTGTTTTTT. It codes for CSVEDQDAGSTELFF. Full variable domain (outside the CDR3, taken from reference TRBV29-1 and TRBJ1-4): SAVISQKPSRDICQRGTSLTIQCQVDSQVTMMFWYRQQPGQSLTLIATANQGSEATYESGFVIDKFPISRPNLTFSTLTVSNMSPEDSSIYLCSVEDQDAGSTELFFGSGTQLSVL.

The chain recombines TRBV19 with TRBJ1-2, with D tentatively TRBD1 (5 bases). The V end lost 9 bases, the J end lost 4 bases, and 24 bases lay between the germline ends. The CDR3 sequence is 16 residues long. Germline CDR1 reads LNHDA; CDR2 reads SQIVND (reference sequence). For the CDR3, the DNA is TGTGCCAGACCTTACGGGGGGGGTTTGTTTGGCTATGGCTACACCTTC. It is translated as CARPYGGGLFGYGYTF.

Here the CDR3 reads CSVEEAVVGLTEQYF. CDR3 nucleotides: TGCAGCGTTGAAGAAGCCGTCGTCGGACTTACGGAGCAGTACTTC. The chain combines TRBV29-1 with TRBJ2-7; possible D gene TRBD2, 5 bases. This CDR3 comprises 15 residues. The germline V gene has CDR1 SQVTM and CDR2 ANQGSEA. Trimming removed 0 bases at V and 7 bases at J, with 19 bases between.